This TCR beta chain is from a study of CD8 T cell repertoires and HIV-1 epitope variants. Overall study context: An uncultured baseline aliquot held 1M T cells.

On the immunoSEQ platform, TCR beta CDR3s were sequenced at survey depth. Here immunoSEQ multiplex PCR was the method, and the copy in TCRdb shows in-frame clones only, minus some. This sample has about 5,900 clones, with 60% to 80% found just once. Regarding this clone: Its antigen is not known.

There are 14 residues in the CDR3. V was shortened by 5 bases and J by 3 bases, with 11 bases between the two germline ends. Germline lookup yields CDR1 MNHEY and CDR2 SVGAGI. The origin of this receptor is a male donor with HIV. V usage is TRBV6-5 and J usage is TRBJ2-1; a weak D match, TRBD1 (5 bases). The sequencing input was cultured CD8+ T cells derived from PBMCs. DNA of the CDR3: TGTGCCAGCAGTCCCAGGGTAGGCTACAATGAGCAGTTCTTC. The encoded protein is CASSPRVGYNEQFF.